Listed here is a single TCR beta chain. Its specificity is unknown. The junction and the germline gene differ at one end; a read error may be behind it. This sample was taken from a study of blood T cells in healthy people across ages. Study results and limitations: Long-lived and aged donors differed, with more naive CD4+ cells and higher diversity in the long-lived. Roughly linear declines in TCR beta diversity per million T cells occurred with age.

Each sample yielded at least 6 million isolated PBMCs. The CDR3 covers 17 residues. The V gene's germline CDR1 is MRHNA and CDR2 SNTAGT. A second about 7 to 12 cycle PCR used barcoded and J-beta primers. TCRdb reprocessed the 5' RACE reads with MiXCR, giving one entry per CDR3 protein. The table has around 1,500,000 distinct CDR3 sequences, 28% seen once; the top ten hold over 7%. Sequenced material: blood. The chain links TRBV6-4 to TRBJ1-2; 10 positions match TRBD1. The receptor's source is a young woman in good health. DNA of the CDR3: TGTGCCGGCAGTGACTCGAGTGCGACAGGGGGCTTCTATGGCTACACCTTC. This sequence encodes CAGSDSSATGGFYGYTF.